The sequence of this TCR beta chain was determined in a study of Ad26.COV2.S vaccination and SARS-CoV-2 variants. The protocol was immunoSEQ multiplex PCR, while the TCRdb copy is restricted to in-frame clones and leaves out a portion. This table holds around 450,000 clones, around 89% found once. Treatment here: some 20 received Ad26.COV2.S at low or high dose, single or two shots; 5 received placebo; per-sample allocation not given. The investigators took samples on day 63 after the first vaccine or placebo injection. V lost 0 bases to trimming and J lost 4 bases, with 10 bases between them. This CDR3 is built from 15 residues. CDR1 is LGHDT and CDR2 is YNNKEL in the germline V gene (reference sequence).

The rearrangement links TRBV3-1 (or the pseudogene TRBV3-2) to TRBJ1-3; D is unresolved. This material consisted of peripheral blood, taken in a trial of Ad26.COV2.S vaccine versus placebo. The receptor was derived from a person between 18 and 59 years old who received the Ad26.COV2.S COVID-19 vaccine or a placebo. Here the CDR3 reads CASSQDSRRGNTIYF. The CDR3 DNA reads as TGTGCCAGCAGCCAAGACTCTAGGAGGGGAAACACCATATATTTT.